Below, 21 T cell receptor beta chains from the same sample are listed, as sequenced in a study of CD8 T cells in Susac syndrome. Reverse transcription of about 0.5 to 1 ug RNA used random hexamers. TCRdb reprocessed the immunoSEQ multiplex PCR reads with MiXCR, giving one entry per CDR3 protein. This table holds 300,000 or so distinct CDR3 sequences, under 95% found once. Sequenced material: CD4+ T cells from PBMCs. The origin of the receptors is a human donor with multiple sclerosis.

This clonotype was found a few times. This chain uses TRBV28 with TRBJ2-7, with TRBD2 matching 11 bases. Germline V gene lookup returns CDR1 MDHEN and CDR2 SYDVKM. The CDR3 runs 15 residues. V shed 5 bases, J shed 6 bases, and the junction held 9 bases outside the gene matches. The CDR3 nucleotides are TGTGCCAGCAGTGGGGCTAGCGGGGGGTTTAGCGAGCAGTACTTC. Its translation is CASSGASGGFSEQYF.

The V and J genes are TRBV7-8 and TRBJ2-5; the D gene could be TRBD1 or TRBD2 (5 bases each). Germline V lookup: CDR1 SGHVS, CDR2 FQNEAQ. V shed 5 bases and J shed 5 bases, with 12 bases lying between them. The CDR3 contains 13 residues. The CDR3 sequence is CASSEGTTETQYF. Written as DNA, the CDR3 is TGTGCCAGCAGCGAGGGGACCACGGAGACCCAGTACTTC.

The CDR3 region is CASSERGPQHF. The CDR3 region has the DNA TGTGCCAGCAGTGAGCGGGGTCCCCAGCATTTT. The rearrangement uses TRBV2 and TRBJ1-5; D unclear. The germline gives CDR1 SNHLY, CDR2 FYNNEI. The CDR3 consists of 11 residues. Trimming stripped 3 bases from V and 10 bases from J, with 7 bases between.

This clonotype has a single count. The chain has TRBV3-1 and TRBJ2-1, with TRBD1 matching over 8 bases. Germline CDR1 is LGHDT and CDR2 is YNNKEL (reference sequence). The junction had 24 bases not matched to a gene; V was cut back by 4 bases and J by 7 bases. This CDR3 has 20 residues. CDR3 in amino acids: CASSRMRTSTRDRILNEQFF. Here the CDR3 DNA reads TGTGCCAGCAGCCGAATGCGCACCTCAACCCGGGACAGGATTTTGAATGAGCAGTTCTTC.

The rearrangement uses TRBV29-1 and TRBJ1-1, with D possibly being TRBD1 (6 bases). Germline CDR1 and CDR2: SQVTM and ANQGSEA. The CDR3 is 13 amino acids. Trimming pared 6 bases from V and 3 bases from J, leaving 14 bases between. The CDR3 region has the DNA TGCAGCGTCAGACTACAGGGCGACACTGAAGCTTTCTTT. Encoded protein: CSVRLQGDTEAFF.

This rearrangement joins TRBV2 to TRBJ2-3; 8 bases align to TRBD2. Germline loops: CDR1 SNHLY, CDR2 FYNNEI. V shed 7 bases and J 1 base; nucleotides not matched to a gene: 1. This CDR3 region has 13 residues. The CDR3, as DNA: TGTGCCAGCAACGGGGGGGGCACAGATACGCAGTATTTT. Translated, it gives CASNGGGTDTQYF. The variable domain in full, with the rest retrieved from reference TRBV2 and TRBJ2-3, is EPEVTQTPSHQVTQMGQEVILRCVPISNHLYFYWYRQILGQKVEFLVSFYNNEISEKSEIFDDQFSVERPDGSNFTLKIRSTKLEDSAMYFCASNGGGTDTQYFGPGTRLTVL.

CDR3 loop: CASSLGARHRGTTYEQYF. The CDR3, as DNA: TGTGCCAGCAGCTTGGGGGCGAGGCACAGGGGAACAACCTACGAGCAGTACTTC. The rearrangement uses TRBV5-4 and TRBJ2-7; 7 bases are a match to TRBD1. From germline, CDR1 is SGHNT and CDR2 YYREEE (reference sequence). The length of the CDR3 is 18 residues. V lost 0 bases and J lost 2; bases outside the gene matches: 14.

The chain uses TRBV4-3 and TRBJ2-3; D is ambiguous. Germline-derived CDR1 and CDR2 are LGHNA and YSLEER. The CDR3 consists of 14 residues. Trimming removed 3 bases from V and 3 bases from J, with 10 bases in between. The CDR3 region is CASSQLAQTDTQYF. CDR3 nucleotide sequence: TGCGCCAGCAGCCAGTTGGCGCAGACAGATACGCAGTATTTT.

To note about this clonotype: At one end, the junction sequence differs from germline, possibly due to a read error. The gene calls are TRBV7-2 and TRBJ2-2, with 10 bases that match TRBD2. CDR1 and CDR2 (germline): SGHTA, FQGNSA. The CDR3 extends over 15 amino acids. Here the CDR3 DNA reads TGTGCCAGCAACTTAGCGGGGGGCTACACCGGGGAGCTGTTTTTT. This codes for CASNLAGGYTGELFF.

The genes are TRBV4-1 and TRBJ1-5, with 8 bases fitting TRBD1. V dropped 4 bases and J dropped 1; count of bases not matched to a gene: 18. Germline CDR1 is MGHRA and CDR2 is YSYEKL. The CDR3 is 20 amino acids. In DNA form, the CDR3 reads TGCGCCAGCAGCCGGGCCTTGGGACAGGTCTTATCCAGGAGCAATCAGCCCCAGCATTTT. This encodes CASSRALGQVLSRSNQPQHF.

This chain connects TRBV2 to TRBJ2-1; D is ambiguous. The V and J ends lost 8 bases and 6 bases respectively, with 14 bases between them. Germline V gene sequence: CDR1 SNHLY, CDR2 FYNNEI. This CDR3 comprises 13 residues. The CDR3 protein is CASSSVLGNEQFF. The CDR3, as DNA: TGTGCCAGCTCCTCAGTACTGGGCAATGAGCAGTTCTTC. Complete variable domain (other parts from reference TRBV2 and TRBJ2-1): EPEVTQTPSHQVTQMGQEVILRCVPISNHLYFYWYRQILGQKVEFLVSFYNNEISEKSEIFDDQFSVERPDGSNFTLKIRSTKLEDSAMYFCASSSVLGNEQFFGPGTRLTVL.

This chain uses TRBV4-2 with TRBJ2-5; D not certain. Trimming pared 1 base from V and 1 base from J, leaving 13 bases between. Germline V gene lookup returns CDR1 LGHNA and CDR2 YNFKEQ. The CDR3 contains 16 residues. This chain's CDR3 is CASSQGRPRSQETQYF. The CDR3, as DNA: TGTGCCAGCAGCCAAGGGAGACCGAGAAGCCAAGAGACCCAGTACTTC.

This chain joins TRBV5-4 and TRBJ2-5; D unresolved. Trimming took off 4 bases at V and 3 bases at J, with 10 bases between the two ends. Germline V CDR1 and CDR2: SGHNT, YYREEE (reference sequence). The CDR3 has 13 amino acids. CDR3 protein: CASSEKLEETQYF. The CDR3 bases are TGTGCCAGCAGCGAAAAGCTGGAAGAGACCCAGTACTTC.

The chain couples TRBV4-3 to TRBJ1-2; 9 bases fit TRBD1. Germline-derived CDR1 and CDR2 are LGHNA and YSLEER. This CDR3 region has 16 residues. V gave up 1 base and J gave up 4 bases; unmatched junction bases: 7. The CDR3 region is CASSQAPGQGAYGYTF. As DNA, the CDR3 is TGCGCCAGCAGCCAAGCACCGGGACAGGGTGCCTATGGCTACACCTTC.

This chain links TRBV5-4 with TRBJ1-2; TRBD1 agrees at 8 bases. CDR3 length: 15 residues. CDR1 is SGHNT and CDR2 is YYREEE in the germline V gene (reference sequence). The trim removed 0 bases at V and 4 bases at J, leaving 5 bases unmatched. Here the CDR3 reads CASSLDPDRAYGYTF. The CDR3 DNA follows: TGTGCCAGCAGCTTGGATCCGGACAGGGCCTATGGCTACACCTTC.

The rearrangement links TRBV30 to TRBJ2-3; D uncertain. CDR1 and CDR2 from the germline V gene are GTSNPN and SVGIG (reference sequence). The CDR3 runs 14 residues. The V gene lost 4 bases and the J gene lost 4 bases, with 15 bases spanning the gap. CDR3 amino acids: CAWTLYGFSDTQYF. The CDR3 DNA sequence: TGTGCCTGGACTCTATACGGTTTCTCAGATACGCAGTATTTT.

In this sample, this clonotype turned up once. The chain combines TRBV6-2 or TRBV6-3 with TRBJ2-2, with D tentatively TRBD1 (6 bases). Germline V CDR1 and CDR2: MNHEY, SVGEGT. The V gene lost 6 bases and the J gene lost 5 bases, with 19 bases spanning the gap. The CDR3 is 16 amino acids. CDR3 region: CASSPPTGWRTGELFF. The DNA of the CDR3 is TGTGCCAGCAGCCCTCCCACAGGGTGGAGGACCGGGGAGCTGTTTTTT.

This chain's CDR3 is CASSVDAGRANEKLFF. Written as DNA, the CDR3 is TGTGCCAGCAGCGTAGACGCCGGACGAGCTAATGAAAAACTGTTTTTT. The V gene is TRBV9, the J gene TRBJ1-4, with unresolved D. The CDR3 is made up of 16 amino acids. Germline CDR1 is SGDLS and CDR2 is YYNGEE. Trimming left V 0 bases short and J 3 bases short, with 12 bases between.

This clonotype was counted a few times. CDR3 bases: TGTGCTACAGGGATCCTAGGGGAGCAGTACTTC. As protein: CATGILGEQYF. The genes are TRBV30 and TRBJ2-7; perhaps TRBD1 as D (6 bases). The CDR3 loop spans 11 amino acids. CDR1 is GTSNPN and CDR2 is SVGIG in the germline V gene (reference sequence).

The chain is built from TRBV29-1 and TRBJ2-7; tentatively, D is TRBD1 or TRBD2 (7 bases each). This CDR3 has 13 residues. V lost 5 bases and J lost 2, with 13 bases in between. The germline V gene has CDR1 SQVTM and CDR2 ANQGSEA. The CDR3 loop is CSVQGGVAYEQYF. The CDR3 DNA is TGCAGCGTTCAGGGGGGGGTAGCCTACGAGCAGTACTTC.

Only a few counts were recorded for this clonotype. CDR3 nucleotides: TGTGCCAGCAGCTTGCTCGGACAGAACTCCTACGAGCAGTACTTC. Amino acids: CASSLLGQNSYEQYF. The gene calls are TRBV5-6 and TRBJ2-7; tentative D call: TRBD1 (6 bases). Trimming took 1 base from V and 0 from J, leaving 11 bases between them. The germline V gene encodes CDR1 SGHDT and CDR2 YYEEEE. CDR3 size: 15 residues.